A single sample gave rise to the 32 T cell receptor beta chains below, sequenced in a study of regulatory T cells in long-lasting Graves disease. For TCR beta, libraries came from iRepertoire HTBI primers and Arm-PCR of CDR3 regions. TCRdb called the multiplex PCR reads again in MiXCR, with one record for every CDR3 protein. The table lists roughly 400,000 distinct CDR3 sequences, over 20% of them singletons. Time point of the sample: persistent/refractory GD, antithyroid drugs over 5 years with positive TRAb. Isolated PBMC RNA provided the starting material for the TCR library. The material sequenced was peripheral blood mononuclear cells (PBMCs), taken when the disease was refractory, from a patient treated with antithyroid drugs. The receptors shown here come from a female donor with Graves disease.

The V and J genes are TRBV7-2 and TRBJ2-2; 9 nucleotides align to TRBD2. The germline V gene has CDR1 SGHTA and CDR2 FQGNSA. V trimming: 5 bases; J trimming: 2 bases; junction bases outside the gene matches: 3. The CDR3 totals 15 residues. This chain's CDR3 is CASSPSGVNTGELFF. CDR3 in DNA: TGTGCCAGCAGCCCTAGCGGGGTAAACACCGGGGAGCTGTTTTTT.

This CDR3 is CSAGRVSDTEAFF. The CDR3 region has the DNA TGCAGCGCCGGGAGGGTCTCGGACACTGAAGCTTTCTTT. V gene TRBV29-1 combines with J gene TRBJ1-1; unclear D gene. This CDR3 has 13 amino acids. V was clipped by 7 bases and J by 3 bases, with 15 bases between them. Germline V gives CDR1 SQVTM, CDR2 ANQGSEA.

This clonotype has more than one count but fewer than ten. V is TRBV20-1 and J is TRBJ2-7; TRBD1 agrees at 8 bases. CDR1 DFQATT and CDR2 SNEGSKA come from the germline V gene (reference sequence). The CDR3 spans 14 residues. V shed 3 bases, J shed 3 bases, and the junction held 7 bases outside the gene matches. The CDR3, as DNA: TGCAGTGCTAGTTTCGGGACAGGAGTCTACGAGCAGTACTTC. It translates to CSASFGTGVYEQYF.

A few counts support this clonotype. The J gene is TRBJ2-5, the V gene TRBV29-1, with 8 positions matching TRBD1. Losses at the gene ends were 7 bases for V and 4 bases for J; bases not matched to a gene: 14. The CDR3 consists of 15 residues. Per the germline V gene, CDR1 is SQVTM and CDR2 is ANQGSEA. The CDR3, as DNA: TGCAGCGAGAACCCCCAGGGGGCAGGGGCAGAGACCCAGTACTTC. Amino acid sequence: CSENPQGAGAETQYF.

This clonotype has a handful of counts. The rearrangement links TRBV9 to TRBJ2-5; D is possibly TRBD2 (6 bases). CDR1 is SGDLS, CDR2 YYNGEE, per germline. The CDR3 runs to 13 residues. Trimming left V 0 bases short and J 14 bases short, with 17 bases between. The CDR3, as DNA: TGTGCCAGCAGCGTAGAGCCCGGGACTCTTCGTTACTTC. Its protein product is CASSVEPGTLRYF.

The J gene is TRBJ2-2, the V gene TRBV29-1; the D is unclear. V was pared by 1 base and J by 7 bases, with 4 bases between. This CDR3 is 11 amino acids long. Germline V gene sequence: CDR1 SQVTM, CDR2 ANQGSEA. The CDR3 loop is CSVEGGGELFF. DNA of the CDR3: TGCAGCGTTGAAGGAGGCGGGGAGCTGTTTTTT.

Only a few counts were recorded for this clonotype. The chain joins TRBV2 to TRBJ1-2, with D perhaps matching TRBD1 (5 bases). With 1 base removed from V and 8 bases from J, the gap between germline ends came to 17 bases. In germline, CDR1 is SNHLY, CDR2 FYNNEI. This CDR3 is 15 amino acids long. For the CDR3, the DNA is TGTGCCAGCAGTGAAGGCCGGGGCGCCGGGAGAGGCTACACCTTC. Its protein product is CASSEGRGAGRGYTF. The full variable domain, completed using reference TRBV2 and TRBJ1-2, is EPEVTQTPSHQVTQMGQEVILRCVPISNHLYFYWYRQILGQKVEFLVSFYNNEISEKSEIFDDQFSVERPDGSNFTLKIRSTKLEDSAMYFCASSEGRGAGRGYTFGSGTRLTVV.

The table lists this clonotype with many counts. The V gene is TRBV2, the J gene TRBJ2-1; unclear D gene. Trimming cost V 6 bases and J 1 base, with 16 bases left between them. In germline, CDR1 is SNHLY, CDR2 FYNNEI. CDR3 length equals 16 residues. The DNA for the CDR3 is TGTGCCAGCAGACCCAACCCGCCGGGTTCCTACAATGAGCAGTTCTTC. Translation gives CASRPNPPGSYNEQFF. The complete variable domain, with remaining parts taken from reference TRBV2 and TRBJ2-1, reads EPEVTQTPSHQVTQMGQEVILRCVPISNHLYFYWYRQILGQKVEFLVSFYNNEISEKSEIFDDQFSVERPDGSNFTLKIRSTKLEDSAMYFCASRPNPPGSYNEQFFGPGTRLTVL.

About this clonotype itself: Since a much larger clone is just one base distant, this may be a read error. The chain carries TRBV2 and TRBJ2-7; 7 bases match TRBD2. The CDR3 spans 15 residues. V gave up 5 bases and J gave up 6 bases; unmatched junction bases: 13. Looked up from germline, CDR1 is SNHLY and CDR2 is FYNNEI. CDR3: CASSPSSGGGSEQYF. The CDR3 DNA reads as TGTGCCAGCAGTCCTTCTAGCGGCGGAGGAAGCGAGCAGTACTTC.

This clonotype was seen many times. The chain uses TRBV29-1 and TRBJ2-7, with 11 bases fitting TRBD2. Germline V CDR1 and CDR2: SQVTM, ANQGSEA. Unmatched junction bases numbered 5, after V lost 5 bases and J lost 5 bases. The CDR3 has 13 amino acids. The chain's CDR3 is CSVTSGSPHEQYF. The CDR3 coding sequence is TGCAGCGTTACTAGCGGGAGTCCCCACGAGCAGTACTTC.

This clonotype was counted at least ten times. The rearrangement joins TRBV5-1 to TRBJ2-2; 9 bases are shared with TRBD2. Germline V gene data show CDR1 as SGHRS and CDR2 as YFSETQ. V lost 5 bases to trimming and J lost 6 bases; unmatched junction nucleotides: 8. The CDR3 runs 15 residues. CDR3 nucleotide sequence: TGCGCCAGCAGTCCAGGACTAGCGCGTTCCGGGGAGCTGTTTTTT. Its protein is CASSPGLARSGELFF.

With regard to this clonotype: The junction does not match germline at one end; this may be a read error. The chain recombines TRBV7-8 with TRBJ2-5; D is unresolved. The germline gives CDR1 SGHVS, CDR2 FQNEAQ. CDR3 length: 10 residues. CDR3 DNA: TGTGTCAGCAGCCGGGAGACCCAGTACTTC. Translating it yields CVSSRETQYF.

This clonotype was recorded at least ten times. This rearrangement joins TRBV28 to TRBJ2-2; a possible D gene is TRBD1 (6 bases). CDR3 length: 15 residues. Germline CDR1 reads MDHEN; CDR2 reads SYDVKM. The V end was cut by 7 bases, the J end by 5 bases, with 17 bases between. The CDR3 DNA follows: TGTGCCAGCAACTACCTCACAGGGTTAACCGGGGAGCTGTTTTTT. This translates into CASNYLTGLTGELFF.

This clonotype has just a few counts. The CDR3 loop reads CSAGVDSNQPQHF. The CDR3 DNA follows: TGCAGTGCAGGCGTGGATAGCAATCAGCCCCAGCATTTT. The chain carries TRBV20-1 and TRBJ1-5; D is unclear. CDR1 and CDR2 from the germline V gene are DFQATT and SNEGSKA (reference sequence). V was clipped by 6 bases and J by 0 bases, with 9 bases between them. The CDR3 is made up of 13 amino acids.

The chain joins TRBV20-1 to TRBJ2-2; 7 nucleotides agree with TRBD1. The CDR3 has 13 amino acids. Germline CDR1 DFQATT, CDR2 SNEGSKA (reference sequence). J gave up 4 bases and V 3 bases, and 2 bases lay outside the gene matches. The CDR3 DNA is TGCAGTGCTAGGACAGGGCTCACCGGGGAGCTGTTTTTT. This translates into CSARTGLTGELFF.

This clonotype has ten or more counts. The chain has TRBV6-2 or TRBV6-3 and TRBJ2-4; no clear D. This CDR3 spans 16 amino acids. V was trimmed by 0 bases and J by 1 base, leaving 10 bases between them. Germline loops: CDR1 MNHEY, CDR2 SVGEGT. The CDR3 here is CASSYSPGRAKNIQYF. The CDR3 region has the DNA TGTGCCAGCAGTTACTCCCCCGGTCGGGCCAAAAACATTCAGTACTTC.

CDR3 amino acids: CSAISVADEKLFF. In nucleotides, the CDR3 is TGCAGTGCTATAAGCGTCGCGGATGAAAAACTGTTTTTT. The chain couples TRBV20-1 to TRBJ1-4; D unresolved. The CDR3 has 13 amino acids. Trimming removed 4 bases from V and 6 bases from J, with 12 bases in between. Germline CDR1 DFQATT, CDR2 SNEGSKA (reference sequence).

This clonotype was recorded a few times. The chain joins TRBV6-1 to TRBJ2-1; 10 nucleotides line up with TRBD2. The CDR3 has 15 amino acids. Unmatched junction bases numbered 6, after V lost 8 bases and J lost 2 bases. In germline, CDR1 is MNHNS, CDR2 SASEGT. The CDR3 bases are TGTGCCAGCGGTGTCCTAGCGGGGGCCTACAATGAGCAGTTCTTC. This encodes CASGVLAGAYNEQFF.

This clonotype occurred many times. CDR3 residues: CASSETGFDQPQHF. The DNA of the CDR3 is TGTGCCAGCAGTGAAACGGGGTTCGATCAGCCCCAGCATTTT. The chain links TRBV2 to TRBJ1-5; no clear D gene. Germline V gives CDR1 SNHLY, CDR2 FYNNEI. This CDR3 is built from 14 residues. The V gene lost 2 bases and the J gene lost 5 bases, with 10 bases spanning the gap.

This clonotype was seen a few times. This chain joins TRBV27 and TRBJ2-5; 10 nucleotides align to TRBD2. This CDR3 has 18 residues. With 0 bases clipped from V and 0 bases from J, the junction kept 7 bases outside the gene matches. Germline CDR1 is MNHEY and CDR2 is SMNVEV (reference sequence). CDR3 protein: CASSLSMGLAKYQETQYF. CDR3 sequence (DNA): TGTGCCAGCAGTTTATCAATGGGACTAGCGAAGTACCAAGAGACCCAGTACTTC.

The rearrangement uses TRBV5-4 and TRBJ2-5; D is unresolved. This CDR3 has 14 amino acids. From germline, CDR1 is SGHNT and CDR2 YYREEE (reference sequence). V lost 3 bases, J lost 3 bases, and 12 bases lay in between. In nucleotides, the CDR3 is TGTGCCAGCAGCTCCCCTACCGAAGAAGAGACCCAGTACTTC. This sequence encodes CASSSPTEEETQYF.

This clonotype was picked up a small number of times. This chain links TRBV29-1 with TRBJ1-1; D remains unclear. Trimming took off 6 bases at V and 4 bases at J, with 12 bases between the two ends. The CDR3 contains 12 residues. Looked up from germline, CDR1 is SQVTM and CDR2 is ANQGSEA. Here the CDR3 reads CSVQNVRTEAFF. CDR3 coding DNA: TGCAGCGTGCAGAACGTTCGCACTGAAGCTTTCTTT.

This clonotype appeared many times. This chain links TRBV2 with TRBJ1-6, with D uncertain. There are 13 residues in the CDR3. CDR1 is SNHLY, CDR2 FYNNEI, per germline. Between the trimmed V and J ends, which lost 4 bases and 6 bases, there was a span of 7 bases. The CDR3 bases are TGTGCCAGCAGTGTTCAGCGTAATTCACCCCTCCACTTT. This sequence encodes CASSVQRNSPLHF.

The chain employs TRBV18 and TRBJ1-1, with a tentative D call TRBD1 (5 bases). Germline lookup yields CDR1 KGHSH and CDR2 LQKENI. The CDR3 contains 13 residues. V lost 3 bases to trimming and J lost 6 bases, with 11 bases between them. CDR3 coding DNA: TGTGCCAGCTCACCGACAGTGGACGCTGAAGCTTTCTTT. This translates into CASSPTVDAEAFF.

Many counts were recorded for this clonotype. This CDR3 is CATSREPDRDEQYF. CDR3 DNA: TGTGCCACCAGCAGAGAGCCTGACAGGGACGAGCAGTACTTC. V and J are TRBV15 and TRBJ2-7, with TRBD1 matching 7 bases. CDR3 length: 14 amino acids. Germline trimming cut 0 bases from V and 5 bases from J; bases unmatched to any gene: 4. Germline V gene data show CDR1 as LNHNV and CDR2 as YYDKDF (reference sequence). Drawing the rest from reference TRBV15 and TRBJ2-7, the complete variable domain is DAMVIQNPRYQVTQFGKPVTLSCSQTLNHNVMYWYQQKSSQAPKLLFHYYDKDFNNEADTPDNFQSRRPNTSFCFLDIRSPGLGDTAMYLCATSREPDRDEQYFGPGTRLTVT.

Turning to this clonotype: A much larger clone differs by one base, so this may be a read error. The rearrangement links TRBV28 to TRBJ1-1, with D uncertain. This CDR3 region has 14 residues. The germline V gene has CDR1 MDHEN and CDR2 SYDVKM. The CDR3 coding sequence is TGTGCCAGCATCCCCCCCCGGACGAACACTGAAGTTTTCTTT. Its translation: CASIPPRTNTEVFF.

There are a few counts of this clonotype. Here the CDR3 DNA reads TGTGCCAGCAGCCAAGCGGCCGGGGGACAGTACTTC. Residues: CASSQAAGGQYF. The chain joins TRBV3-1 to TRBJ2-5; a weak D match, TRBD2 (6 bases). The V gene's germline CDR1 is LGHDT and CDR2 YNNKEL (reference sequence). Trimming cost V 1 base and J 11 bases, with 11 bases left between them. The CDR3 is 12 residues long.

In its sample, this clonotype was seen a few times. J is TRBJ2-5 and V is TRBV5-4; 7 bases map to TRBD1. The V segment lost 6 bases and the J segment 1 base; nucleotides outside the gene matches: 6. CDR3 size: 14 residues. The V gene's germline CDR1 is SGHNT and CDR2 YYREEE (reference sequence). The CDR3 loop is CASTQGQIQETQYF. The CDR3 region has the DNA TGTGCCAGCACCCAGGGACAGATCCAAGAGACCCAGTACTTC.

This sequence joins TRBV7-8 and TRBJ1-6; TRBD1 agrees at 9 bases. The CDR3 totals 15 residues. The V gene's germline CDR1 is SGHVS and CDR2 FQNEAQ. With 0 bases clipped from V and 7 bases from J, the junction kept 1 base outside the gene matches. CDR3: CASSLAGQGNSPLHF. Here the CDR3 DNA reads TGTGCCAGCAGCTTAGCCGGACAGGGGAATTCACCCCTCCACTTT.

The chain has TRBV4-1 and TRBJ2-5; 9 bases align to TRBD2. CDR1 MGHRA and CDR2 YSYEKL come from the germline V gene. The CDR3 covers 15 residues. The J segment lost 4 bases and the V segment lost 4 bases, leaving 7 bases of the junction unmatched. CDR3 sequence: CASSPLAGEPETQYF. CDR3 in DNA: TGCGCCAGCAGCCCATTAGCGGGAGAACCAGAGACCCAGTACTTC.

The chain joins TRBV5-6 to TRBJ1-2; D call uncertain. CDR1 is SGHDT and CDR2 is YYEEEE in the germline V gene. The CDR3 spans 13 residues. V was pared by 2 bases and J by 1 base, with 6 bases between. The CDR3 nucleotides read TGTGCCAGCAGCTTCAAGAGTAACTATGGCTACACCTTC. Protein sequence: CASSFKSNYGYTF.

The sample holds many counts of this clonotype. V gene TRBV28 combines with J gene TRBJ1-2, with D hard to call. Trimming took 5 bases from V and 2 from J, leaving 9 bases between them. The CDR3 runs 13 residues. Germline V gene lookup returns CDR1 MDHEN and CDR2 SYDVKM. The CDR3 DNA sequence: TGTGCCAGCAGTACTTCTGTAAACTATGGCTACACCTTC. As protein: CASSTSVNYGYTF.